The 29 T cell receptor beta chains reported below all come from one sample, sequenced in a study of shared clonotypes between healthy human individuals. The data were produced by immunoSEQ multiplex PCR, yet TCRdb's version contains in-frame clones alone and is incomplete. The profile shows around 2.3 million clones, around 95% of them singletons. Source material: naive CD4+ T cells sorted from blood. Sample subset: CD45RA+ positively selected. Receptors were obtained from a young man in good health.

This clone has only one observation. This rearrangement joins TRBV7-2 to TRBJ2-7, with D maybe TRBD1 (5 bases). CDR1 is SGHTA, CDR2 FQGNSA, per germline. The length of the CDR3 is 13 residues. With 5 bases removed from V and 7 bases from J, the gap between germline ends came to 15 bases. The CDR3: CASSDTGSREQYF. CDR3 nucleotide sequence: TGTGCCAGCAGCGATACAGGCTCTCGGGAGCAGTACTTC.

This chain uses TRBV2 with TRBJ1-1, with D perhaps matching TRBD1 (5 bases). The CDR3 has 11 amino acids. Per the germline V gene, CDR1 is SNHLY and CDR2 is FYNNEI. The V gene lost 6 bases and the J gene lost 11 bases, with 13 bases spanning the gap. CDR3 region: CASSESGTAFF. Written as DNA, the CDR3 is TGTGCCAGCAGCGAATCAGGGACGGCTTTCTTT.

The CDR3 loop is CASSPGGNKDEQYF. The CDR3 nucleotides read TGTGCCAGCTCACCGGGGGGGAATAAGGACGAGCAGTACTTC. V gene TRBV18 combines with J gene TRBJ2-7; 7 bases are a match to TRBD2. Germline V lookup: CDR1 KGHSH, CDR2 LQKENI. V shed 3 bases and J 5 bases; nucleotides not matched to a gene: 7. The CDR3 spans 14 residues.

The CDR3 spells CASTPRRDGVEKLFF. The CDR3 bases are TGTGCCAGCACCCCAAGGAGGGACGGAGTAGAAAAACTGTTTTTT. The chain uses TRBV11-2 and TRBJ1-4, with D possibly being TRBD1 (5 bases). CDR1 is SGHAT, CDR2 FQNNGV, per germline. The CDR3 is made up of 15 amino acids. Trimming cost V 7 bases and J 8 bases, with 20 bases left between them.

The rearrangement uses TRBV9 and TRBJ1-4; 7 bases match TRBD1. The CDR3 length is 16 residues. V was pared by 0 bases and J by 3 bases, with 5 bases of the junction left unmatched. CDR1 is SGDLS and CDR2 is YYNGEE in the germline V gene. The CDR3 loop is CASSVAQGGANEKLFF. The CDR3 DNA sequence: TGTGCCAGCAGCGTAGCCCAGGGGGGGGCTAATGAAAAACTGTTTTTT.

The chain has TRBV5-1 and TRBJ1-5; maybe TRBD1 (5 bases). Trimming pared 2 bases from V and 3 bases from J, leaving 9 bases between. This CDR3 region has 14 residues. Germline CDR1 SGHRS, CDR2 YFSETQ. The CDR3 spells CASSLWGDNQPQHF. CDR3 bases: TGCGCCAGCAGCTTATGGGGGGACAATCAGCCCCAGCATTTT.

This clone was detected only a few times. The rearrangement uses TRBV28 and TRBJ1-5; TRBD1 is a possible D gene (6 bases). Trimming took off 6 bases at V and 7 bases at J, with 19 bases between the two ends. The CDR3 contains 15 residues. CDR1 is MDHEN, CDR2 SYDVKM, per germline. The CDR3 DNA follows: TGTGCCAGCAGCTTCACCCCTTCGGGGGCCCAGCCCCAGCATTTT. It encodes CASSFTPSGAQPQHF.

The chain employs TRBV5-6 and TRBJ1-5, with 7 bases that match TRBD1. Germline CDR1 and CDR2: SGHDT and YYEEEE. J gave up 0 bases and V 3 bases, and 6 bases lay outside the gene matches. CDR3 length: 16 amino acids. The CDR3 DNA sequence: TGTGCCAGCAGCTCCTCGACAGGGCGTAGCAATCAGCCCCAGCATTTT. Protein: CASSSSTGRSNQPQHF.

This clone was seen only once. V usage is TRBV5-1 and J usage is TRBJ2-7, with 7 nucleotides matching TRBD1. Germline values: CDR1 SGHRS, CDR2 YFSETQ. Losses at the gene ends were 4 bases for V and 5 bases for J; bases not matched to a gene: 12. The CDR3 consists of 15 residues. The CDR3, as DNA: TGCGCCAGCAGCCCCGGGACAGTTTCCGTCCACGAGCAGTACTTC. This gives the protein CASSPGTVSVHEQYF.

Remarks on this clone: Distinct nucleotide sequences in the sample also encode this CDR3. The rearrangement joins TRBV6-1 to TRBJ1-2; possibly TRBD1 for D (6 bases). The CDR3 is 12 residues long. Trimming removed 2 bases from V and 8 bases from J, with 9 bases in between. The V gene's germline CDR1 is MNHNS and CDR2 SASEGT. CDR3 region: CASSETGLGYTF. In DNA form, the CDR3 reads TGTGCCAGCAGTGAAACAGGGTTAGGCTACACCTTC.

The chain's CDR3 is CASSLGSDNEQFF. CDR3 DNA: TGTGCCAGCAGTCTCGGGTCCGACAATGAGCAGTTCTTC. V and J are TRBV6-5 and TRBJ2-1; D gene uncertain. The germline V gene encodes CDR1 MNHEY and CDR2 SVGAGI. The CDR3 runs 13 residues. The germline V and J ends were trimmed by 5 bases and 5 bases, with 10 bases remaining between them.

The chain recombines TRBV10-2 with TRBJ2-5; D is perhaps TRBD1 or TRBD2 (5 bases each). The germline V gene encodes CDR1 WSHSY and CDR2 SAAADI. The CDR3 covers 13 residues. V lost 10 bases, J lost 3 bases, and 15 bases lay in between. CDR3 bases: TGCGCCATCTCAGAGGGGAAGAAAGAGACCCAGTACTTC. This codes for CAISEGKKETQYF.

The J gene is TRBJ1-2, the V gene TRBV6-1; TRBD1 agrees at 7 bases. The CDR3 has 13 amino acids. The V gene's germline CDR1 is MNHNS and CDR2 SASEGT. With 8 bases clipped from V and 8 bases from J, the junction kept 11 bases outside the gene matches. The CDR3 here is CASQGQLSSGYTF. CDR3 in DNA: TGTGCCAGCCAGGGACAGCTTTCGTCCGGCTACACCTTC.

The chain joins TRBV6-5 to TRBJ2-3; 13 positions agree with TRBD2. V trimming: 8 bases; J trimming: 5 bases; junction bases outside the gene matches: 7. The CDR3 has 15 residues. Germline V gene lookup returns CDR1 MNHEY and CDR2 SVGAGI. The CDR3 coding sequence is TGTGCCAGCGGACGACTAGCGGGGGGAAAAGATACGCAGTATTTT. The encoded protein is CASGRLAGGKDTQYF.

CDR3 nucleotide sequence: TGCGCCAGCAGCCAAGAGGAAGCGGGCCCCTCCTACGAGCAGTACTTC. It is translated as CASSQEEAGPSYEQYF. The chain carries TRBV4-3 and TRBJ2-7; TRBD2 is a possible D gene (6 bases). Trimming stripped 0 bases from V and 0 bases from J, with 12 bases between. The germline CDR1 and CDR2 sequences are LGHNA and YSLEER. The CDR3 sequence is 16 residues long.

Turning to this clone: This same CDR3 is encoded by further DNA sequences in the sample. The chain is built from TRBV7-9 and TRBJ1-1, with D hard to call. CDR1 SEHNR and CDR2 FQNEAQ come from the germline V gene (reference sequence). The CDR3 totals 13 residues. With 6 bases removed from V and 1 base from J, the gap between germline ends came to 9 bases. CDR3 in amino acids: CASSFQENTEAFF. CDR3 coding DNA: TGTGCCAGCAGTTTCCAGGAGAACACTGAAGCTTTCTTT.

The count of this clone is one. The chain couples TRBV5-4 to TRBJ2-7; D is possibly TRBD1 or TRBD2 (5 bases each). CDR3 length: 15 residues. CDR1 and CDR2 from the germline V gene are SGHNT and YYREEE (reference sequence). Trimming cost V 0 bases and J 5 bases, with 15 bases left between them. The CDR3 is CASSLGDGIGDEQYF. CDR3 DNA sequence: TGTGCCAGCAGCTTGGGGGACGGCATCGGGGACGAGCAGTACTTC.

The V gene is TRBV5-3, the J gene TRBJ2-5; 14 nucleotides line up with TRBD2. TRBV5-3 is recorded as an ORF, its role being uncertain. Trimming at V came to 2 bases and at J to 3 bases, leaving 3 bases not matched to a gene. The CDR3 is 16 residues long. The CDR3 DNA sequence: TGTGCCAGAAGCTTCCCGGGACTAGCGGGGGAAGAGACCCAGTACTTC. Translation gives CARSFPGLAGEETQYF.

This clone has a handful of counts. At the DNA level, this CDR3 is encoded by other sequences in the same sample as well. This chain joins TRBV18 and TRBJ1-1; possible D gene TRBD1, 5 bases. The germline CDR1 and CDR2 sequences are KGHSH and LQKENI. The CDR3 length is 11 residues. Trimming removed 4 bases at V and 5 bases at J, with 5 bases between. This CDR3 is CASSQGTEAFF. The CDR3 bases are TGTGCCAGCTCACAGGGGACTGAAGCTTTCTTT.

The rearrangement uses TRBV19 and TRBJ2-6; 9 bases agree with TRBD1. Trimming took 2 bases from V and 1 from J; bases not matched to a gene: 3. This CDR3 is built from 17 residues. Germline values: CDR1 LNHDA, CDR2 SQIVND (reference sequence). CDR3 coding DNA: TGTGCCAGTAGTATACTACAGGGGGCGTCTGGGGCCAACGTCCTGACTTTC. Translating gives CASSILQGASGANVLTF.

J is TRBJ1-1 and V is TRBV11-2; possible D gene TRBD1, 6 bases. Trimming removed 2 bases at V and 1 base at J, with 8 bases between. Germline-derived CDR1 and CDR2 are SGHAT and FQNNGV. The CDR3 spans 14 residues. CDR3 region: CASSLTGQNTEAFF. DNA of the CDR3: TGTGCCAGCAGCTTAACGGGACAGAACACTGAAGCTTTCTTT.

The CDR3 reads CASSETYGYTF. CDR3 sequence (DNA): TGTGCCAGCAGTGAAACCTATGGCTACACCTTC. This sequence joins TRBV2 and TRBJ1-2; D is undetermined. This CDR3 has 11 residues. Germline values: CDR1 SNHLY, CDR2 FYNNEI. With 2 bases removed from V and 4 bases from J, the gap between germline ends came to 2 bases.

The chain has TRBV5-4 and TRBJ2-5, with 9 positions matching TRBD2. Germline assignment: CDR1 SGHNT and CDR2 YYREEE (reference sequence). The CDR3 is made up of 16 amino acids. V trimming: 1 base; J trimming: 5 bases; junction bases outside the gene matches: 9. CDR3 sequence (DNA): TGTGCCAGCAGCTTGCCAATAGCGGGGGCTAGGGAGACCCAGTACTTC. It specifies CASSLPIAGARETQYF.

The chain carries TRBV9 and TRBJ1-1; D possibly corresponds to TRBD1 (5 bases). Germline CDR1 and CDR2: SGDLS and YYNGEE. The CDR3 has 14 residues. The V end was cut by 0 bases, the J end by 5 bases, with 11 bases between. This CDR3 reads CASSVEEGTTEAFF. CDR3 DNA sequence: TGTGCCAGCAGCGTAGAGGAAGGGACTACTGAAGCTTTCTTT. Filled out from reference TRBV9 and TRBJ1-1, the complete variable domain reads DSGVTQTPKHLITATGQRVTLRCSPRSGDLSVYWYQQSLDQGLQFLIQYYNGEERAKGNILERFSAQQFPDLHSELNLSSLELGDSALYFCASSVEEGTTEAFFGQGTRLTVV.

The gene calls are TRBV5-1 and TRBJ2-7; perhaps TRBD2 as D (5 bases). The CDR3 is 14 amino acids. Germline loops: CDR1 SGHRS, CDR2 YFSETQ. Trimming removed 0 bases from V and 6 bases from J, with 13 bases in between. CDR3 bases: TGCGCCAGCAGCTTGGAGGTCGGGATAGGCGAGCAGTACTTC. This encodes CASSLEVGIGEQYF.

This clone was seen more than once but under ten times. This chain uses TRBV19 with TRBJ1-6; 8 bases map to TRBD1. CDR3 size: 14 residues. V dropped 5 bases and J dropped 12; count of bases not matched to a gene: 9. CDR1 and CDR2 from the germline V gene are LNHDA and SQIVND (reference sequence). For the CDR3, the DNA is TGTGCCAGTAGTTCTGAGACAGGGGAAGTACCCCTCCACTTT. This translates into CASSSETGEVPLHF.

This chain uses TRBV28 with TRBJ2-6; 9 bases line up with TRBD2. The CDR3 spans 19 residues. The junction had 12 bases not matched to a gene; V was cut back by 5 bases and J by 1 base. Per the germline V gene, CDR1 is MDHEN and CDR2 is SYDVKM. The CDR3 region has the DNA TGTGCCAGCAGTGGACCCACTAGTAGCGGGGGTTCTGGGGCCAACGTCCTGACTTTC. Residues: CASSGPTSSGGSGANVLTF.

The chain couples TRBV10-1 to TRBJ2-3; D is possibly TRBD2 (6 bases). CDR1 is WNHNN and CDR2 is SYGVQD in the germline V gene (reference sequence). Trimming cost V 10 bases and J 4 bases, with 24 bases left between them. This CDR3 spans 16 amino acids. The CDR3 DNA reads TGCGCCACCTCCTTCGCCAGCGGGTCGGATTCAGATACGCAGTATTTT. This codes for CATSFASGSDSDTQYF.

This rearrangement joins TRBV28 to TRBJ1-5; 12 nucleotides align to TRBD1. CDR3 length: 16 residues. V lost 4 bases, J lost 6 bases, and 7 bases stayed unmatched. Germline loops: CDR1 MDHEN, CDR2 SYDVKM. CDR3 bases: TGTGCCAGCAGTTGGGACAGGGGGCCTCCAGGTCAGCCCCAGCATTTT. Its translation: CASSWDRGPPGQPQHF.